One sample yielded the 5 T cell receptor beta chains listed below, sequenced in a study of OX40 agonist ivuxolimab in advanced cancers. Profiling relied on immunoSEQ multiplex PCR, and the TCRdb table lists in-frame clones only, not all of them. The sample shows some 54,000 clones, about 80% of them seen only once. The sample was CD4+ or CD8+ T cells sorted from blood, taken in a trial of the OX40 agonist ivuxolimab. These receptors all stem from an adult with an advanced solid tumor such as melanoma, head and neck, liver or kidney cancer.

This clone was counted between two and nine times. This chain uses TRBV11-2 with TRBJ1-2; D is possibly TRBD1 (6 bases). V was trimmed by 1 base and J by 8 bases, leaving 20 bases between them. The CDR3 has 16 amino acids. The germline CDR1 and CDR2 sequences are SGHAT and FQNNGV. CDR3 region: CASSLALGGREGGYTF. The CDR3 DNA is TGTGCCAGCAGCTTAGCGCTGGGGGGCAGGGAGGGCGGCTACACCTTC.

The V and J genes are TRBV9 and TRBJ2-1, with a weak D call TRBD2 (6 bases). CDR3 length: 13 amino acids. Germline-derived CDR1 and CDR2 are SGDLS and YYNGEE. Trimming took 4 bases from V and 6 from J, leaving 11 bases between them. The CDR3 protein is CASSSPGGNEQFF. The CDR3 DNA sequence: TGTGCCAGCAGCTCCCCCGGGGGCAATGAGCAGTTCTTC.

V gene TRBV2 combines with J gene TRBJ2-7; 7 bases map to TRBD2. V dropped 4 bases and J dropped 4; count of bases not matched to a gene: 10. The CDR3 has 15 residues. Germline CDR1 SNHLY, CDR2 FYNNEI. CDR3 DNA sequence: TGTGCCAGCAGTGTAGACGCGGGGGATCAATACGAGCAGTACTTC. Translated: CASSVDAGDQYEQYF.

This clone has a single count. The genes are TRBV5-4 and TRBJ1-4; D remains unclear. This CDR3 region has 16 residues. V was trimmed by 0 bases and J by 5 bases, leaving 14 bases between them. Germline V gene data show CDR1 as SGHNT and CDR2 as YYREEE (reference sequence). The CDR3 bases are TGTGCCAGCAGCTTGGGGAGCCGGCAGGCCAATGAAAAACTGTTTTTT. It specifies CASSLGSRQANEKLFF. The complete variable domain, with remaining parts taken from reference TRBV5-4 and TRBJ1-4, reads ETGVTQSPTHLIKTRGQQVTLRCSSQSGHNTVSWYQQALGQGPQFIFQYYREEENGRGNFPPRFSGLQFPNYSSELNVNALELDDSALYLCASSLGSRQANEKLFFGSGTQLSVL.

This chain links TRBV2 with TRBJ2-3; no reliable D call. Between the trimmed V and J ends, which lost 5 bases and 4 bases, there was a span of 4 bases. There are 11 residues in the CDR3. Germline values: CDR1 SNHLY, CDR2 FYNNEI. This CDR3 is CASSQSDTQYF. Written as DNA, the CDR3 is TGTGCCAGCAGTCAATCAGATACGCAGTATTTT. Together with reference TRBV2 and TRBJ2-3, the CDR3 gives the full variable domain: EPEVTQTPSHQVTQMGQEVILRCVPISNHLYFYWYRQILGQKVEFLVSFYNNEISEKSEIFDDQFSVERPDGSNFTLKIRSTKLEDSAMYFCASSQSDTQYFGPGTRLTVL.